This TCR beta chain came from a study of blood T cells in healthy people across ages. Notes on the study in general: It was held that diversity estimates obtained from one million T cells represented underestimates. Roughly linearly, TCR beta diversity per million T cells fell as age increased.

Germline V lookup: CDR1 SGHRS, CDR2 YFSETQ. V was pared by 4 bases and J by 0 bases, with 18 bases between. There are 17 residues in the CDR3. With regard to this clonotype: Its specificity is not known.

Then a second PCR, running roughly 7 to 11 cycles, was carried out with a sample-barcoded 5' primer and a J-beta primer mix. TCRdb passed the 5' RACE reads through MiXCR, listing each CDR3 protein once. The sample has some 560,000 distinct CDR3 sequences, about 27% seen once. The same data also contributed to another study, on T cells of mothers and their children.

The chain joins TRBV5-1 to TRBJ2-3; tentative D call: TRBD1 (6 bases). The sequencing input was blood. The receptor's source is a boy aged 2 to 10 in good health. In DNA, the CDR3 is TGCGCCAGCAGCAAAGCCCCTGGACAGCTCAGCACAGATACGCAGTATTTT. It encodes CASSKAPGQLSTDTQYF. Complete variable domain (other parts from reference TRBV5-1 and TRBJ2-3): KAGVTQTPRYLIKTRGQQVTLSCSPISGHRSVSWYQQTPGQGLQFLFEYFSETQRNKGNFPGRFSGRQFSNSRSEMNVSTLELGDSALYLCASSKAPGQLSTDTQYFGPGTRLTVL.